Listed below are T cell receptor beta chains from one sample, sequenced in a study of blood T cell repertoires in COVID-19. Here immunoSEQ multiplex PCR was the method, and the copy in TCRdb shows in-frame clones only, minus some. Of around 150,000 clones listed, around 81% are singletons. Sequenced material: peripheral blood. The receptors here all came from a man between 60 and 70 years old with active or convalescent COVID-19. Both conserved end residues are part of each CDR3. Fields, in order: J gene, V gene, CDR3 protein.

j_call: TRBJ1-4; v_call: TRBV2; cdr3_aa: CASRETTLREKLFF
j_call: TRBJ2-3; v_call: TRBV7-2; cdr3_aa: CASSSPWGGATDTQYF
j_call: TRBJ2-7; v_call: TRBV15; cdr3_aa: CATSREGLGSTEQYF
j_call: TRBJ1-2; v_call: TRBV20-1; cdr3_aa: CSARGEYGYTF
j_call: TRBJ1-1; v_call: TRBV28; cdr3_aa: CASSSGTASRGNTEAFF
j_call: TRBJ2-7; v_call: TRBV6-2/TRBV6-3; cdr3_aa: CASSYPNNEQYF
j_call: TRBJ1-1; v_call: TRBV3-1/TRBV3-2; cdr3_aa: CASSLWTGAGYTEAFF
j_call: TRBJ2-7; v_call: TRBV28; cdr3_aa: CASSLAAGNPYEQYF
j_call: TRBJ2-3; v_call: TRBV10-3; cdr3_aa: CASLAGGQGTDTQYF
j_call: TRBJ1-1; v_call: TRBV18; cdr3_aa: CASSPDTMNTEAFF
j_call: TRBJ1-2; v_call: TRBV6-5; cdr3_aa: CASRRGGGGYGYTF
j_call: TRBJ2-5; v_call: TRBV6-5; cdr3_aa: CARRGTGPQETQYF
j_call: TRBJ2-3; v_call: TRBV5-1; cdr3_aa: CASSFELAGGLGDTQYF
j_call: TRBJ2-1; v_call: TRBV29-1; cdr3_aa: CSVEESSARNYNEQFF
j_call: TRBJ2-5; v_call: TRBV7-9; cdr3_aa: CASSLGGRETQYF
j_call: TRBJ2-7; v_call: TRBV7-2; cdr3_aa: CASSPSSGYEQYF
j_call: TRBJ2-3; v_call: TRBV11-2; cdr3_aa: CASSRSGVGDTQYF
j_call: TRBJ2-5; v_call: TRBV7-9; cdr3_aa: CASSLLPTSGGGRETQYF
j_call: TRBJ2-3; v_call: TRBV7-2; cdr3_aa: CASSLDFTDTQYF
j_call: TRBJ1-2; v_call: TRBV14; cdr3_aa: CASSQQTGSSYGYTF
j_call: TRBJ2-5; v_call: TRBV19; cdr3_aa: CASRGTRAVETQYF
j_call: TRBJ2-3; v_call: TRBV19; cdr3_aa: CASSIGDRVTDTQYF
j_call: TRBJ1-2; v_call: TRBV5-5; cdr3_aa: CASSRDNNGYTF
j_call: TRBJ2-1; v_call: TRBV6-1; cdr3_aa: CASSGFSGGAWIEQFF
j_call: TRBJ1-2; v_call: TRBV20-1; cdr3_aa: CSARLAEGYTF